These T cell receptor beta chains were read from a single sample in a study of T cell responses to AZD1222 COVID-19 vaccine. This table comes from immunoSEQ multiplex PCR, and its TCRdb copy is limited to in-frame clones, with some not included. The data show 120,000 to 150,000 clones, roughly 88% seen once. The sample here was peripheral blood, taken 28 days after the second dose of the MenACWY control vaccine. These receptors originate from an adult who received the MenACWY meningococcal vaccine as a control. The CDR3 runs from the conserved cysteine through the conserved F or W. The order of the fields is J gene, clone size, D gene, V gene, CDR3 DNA, CDR3 protein. A D gene is named only where the DNA matches it firmly. Rows give clone size only sometimes, using once, few, many, or a class for an expanded clone.

J gene: TRBJ2-1
clone size: -
D gene: -
V gene: TRBV25-1
CDR3 DNA: TGTGCCAGCAGTGAGTCGGGACTCCGGCAGTTCTTC
CDR3 protein: CASSESGLRQFF

J gene: TRBJ1-2
clone size: -
D gene: -
V gene: TRBV5-1
CDR3 DNA: TGCGCCAGCAGCCCCGCGGGGCATAAACCAGGGTATGGCTACACCTTC
CDR3 protein: CASSPAGHKPGYGYTF

J gene: TRBJ1-3
clone size: -
D gene: -
V gene: TRBV12-5
CDR3 DNA: TGTGCTAGTGCTCCACCCGGGGGGGAAAACACCATATATTTT
CDR3 protein: CASAPPGGENTIYF

J gene: TRBJ2-5
clone size: -
D gene: TRBD1
V gene: TRBV7-9
CDR3 DNA: TGTGCCAGCAGCTTAAGTTGGACAGGGGCGGCGGAGACCCAGTACTTC
CDR3 protein: CASSLSWTGAAETQYF

J gene: TRBJ2-1
clone size: -
D gene: TRBD2
V gene: TRBV7-9
CDR3 DNA: TGTGCCAGCAGCTTAACAGCGGGAGTGGATGAGCAGTTCTTC
CDR3 protein: CASSLTAGVDEQFF

J gene: TRBJ2-3
clone size: -
D gene: TRBD2
V gene: TRBV11-3
CDR3 DNA: TGTGCCAGCAGCTTAGATTGGCTAGCGGGAGGAAGCACAGATACGCAGTATTTT
CDR3 protein: CASSLDWLAGGSTDTQYF

J gene: TRBJ2-3
clone size: -
D gene: TRBD2
V gene: TRBV18
CDR3 DNA: TGTGCCAGCTCACCGAGCGGGATGTCAGATACGCAGTATTTT
CDR3 protein: CASSPSGMSDTQYF

J gene: TRBJ2-5
clone size: -
D gene: TRBD2
V gene: TRBV7-9
CDR3 DNA: TGTGCCAGCAGCGCTAGCGGGGAAGAGACCCAGTACTTC
CDR3 protein: CASSASGEETQYF

J gene: TRBJ1-1
clone size: -
D gene: -
V gene: TRBV6-2/TRBV6-3
CDR3 DNA: TGTGCCAGCAGTTATCTCCAGACTGAAGCTTTCTTT
CDR3 protein: CASSYLQTEAFF

J gene: TRBJ1-2
clone size: -
D gene: TRBD1
V gene: TRBV6-2/TRBV6-3
CDR3 DNA: TGTGCCAGCAGTTACGGGGGACAGTCCCATAGTGGCTACACCTTC
CDR3 protein: CASSYGGQSHSGYTF

J gene: TRBJ1-1
clone size: -
D gene: -
V gene: TRBV5-5
CDR3 DNA: TGTGCCAGCAGCTTGGCAGGGACCTCGTGGGACACTGAAGCTTTCTTT
CDR3 protein: CASSLAGTSWDTEAFF

J gene: TRBJ1-4
clone size: once
D gene: -
V gene: TRBV7-2
CDR3 DNA: TGTGCCAGCAGCCCTCAGGGAGAAAAACTGTTTTTT
CDR3 protein: CASSPQGEKLFF

J gene: TRBJ2-3
clone size: -
D gene: -
V gene: TRBV15
CDR3 DNA: TGTGCCACCAGCAGAATCGCGGGGGCCCCGGGGACGCAGTATTTT
CDR3 protein: CATSRIAGAPGTQYF

J gene: TRBJ1-6
clone size: -
D gene: TRBD1
V gene: TRBV2
CDR3 DNA: TGTGCCAGCAGGGACAGGGGGTCCTATAATTCACCCCTCCACTTT
CDR3 protein: CASRDRGSYNSPLHF

J gene: TRBJ1-6
clone size: -
D gene: TRBD1
V gene: TRBV7-3
CDR3 DNA: TGTGCCAGCAGCGAGGGACAGGGTTCGCCCCTCCACTTT
CDR3 protein: CASSEGQGSPLHF

J gene: TRBJ1-6
clone size: -
D gene: -
V gene: TRBV4-1
CDR3 DNA: TGCGCCAGCAGCCGATACAAGGGGGATCCACCCCTCCACTTT
CDR3 protein: CASSRYKGDPPLHF

J gene: TRBJ2-3
clone size: -
D gene: TRBD2
V gene: TRBV5-1
CDR3 DNA: TGCGCCAGCAGCCGTACTAGCGGGGGCACAGATACGCAGTATTTT
CDR3 protein: CASSRTSGGTDTQYF

J gene: TRBJ2-3
clone size: -
D gene: TRBD2
V gene: TRBV15
CDR3 DNA: TGTGCCACCAGCAGAAGCGGGAGTAAAACTAGCACAGATACGCAGTATTTT
CDR3 protein: CATSRSGSKTSTDTQYF

J gene: TRBJ1-1
clone size: -
D gene: TRBD1
V gene: TRBV5-6
CDR3 DNA: TGTGCCAGCAGCTCCACCGGACAGGGGATTTTGAACACTGAAGCTTTCTTT
CDR3 protein: CASSSTGQGILNTEAFF

J gene: TRBJ2-1
clone size: -
D gene: TRBD1
V gene: TRBV5-1
CDR3 DNA: TGCGCCAGCTCCCCAGGGGGTAGCTCCTACAATGAGCAGTTCTTC
CDR3 protein: CASSPGGSSYNEQFF

J gene: TRBJ1-2
clone size: -
D gene: -
V gene: TRBV29-1
CDR3 DNA: TGCAGCGTTGAAGCGGGGGCGAGGAACTATGGCTACACCTTC
CDR3 protein: CSVEAGARNYGYTF

J gene: TRBJ2-7
clone size: -
D gene: TRBD1
V gene: TRBV6-1
CDR3 DNA: TGTGCCAGCAGTGAATCCCGGACAGGACCCTACGAGCAGTACTTC
CDR3 protein: CASSESRTGPYEQYF

J gene: TRBJ1-1
clone size: -
D gene: -
V gene: TRBV4-2
CDR3 DNA: TGTGCCAGCAGCCCCGGATTGACGAGAGGGACTGAAGCTTTCTTT
CDR3 protein: CASSPGLTRGTEAFF

J gene: TRBJ2-7
clone size: -
D gene: -
V gene: TRBV7-9
CDR3 DNA: TGTGCCAGCAGCTTACAGGGGGGGTCCTTACCCTCCTACGAGCAGTACTTC
CDR3 protein: CASSLQGGSLPSYEQYF

J gene: TRBJ2-7
clone size: -
D gene: -
V gene: TRBV5-5
CDR3 DNA: TGTGCCAGCAGCCCCGAGGGGCAGAGGTACGAGCAGTACTTC
CDR3 protein: CASSPEGQRYEQYF

J gene: TRBJ2-7
clone size: once
D gene: -
V gene: TRBV9
CDR3 DNA: TGTGCCAGCAGCCTGGACAAGGGGGGTTCCTACGAGCAGTACTTC
CDR3 protein: CASSLDKGGSYEQYF

J gene: TRBJ1-2
clone size: -
D gene: -
V gene: TRBV9
CDR3 DNA: TGTGCCAGCAGCGTAGGCCCGGGCGGTGGCTACACCTTC
CDR3 protein: CASSVGPGGGYTF

J gene: TRBJ1-5
clone size: -
D gene: -
V gene: TRBV7-8
CDR3 DNA: TGTGCCAGCAGCTACTCCGGGGCAGGGAGGATGTTCAATCAGCCCCAGCATTTT
CDR3 protein: CASSYSGAGRMFNQPQHF

J gene: TRBJ1-6
clone size: once
D gene: -
V gene: TRBV5-6
CDR3 DNA: TGTGCCAGCAGCTTGTATCGGGCAGGGAGCAATTCACCCCTCCACTTT
CDR3 protein: CASSLYRAGSNSPLHF

J gene: TRBJ1-6
clone size: -
D gene: -
V gene: TRBV5-5
CDR3 DNA: TGTGCCAGCAGCTTGTTAGGCACCTATAATTCACCCCTCCACTTT
CDR3 protein: CASSLLGTYNSPLHF

J gene: TRBJ2-7
clone size: -
D gene: TRBD1
V gene: TRBV6-5
CDR3 DNA: TGTGCCAGCACGGACAGGGGTCCCCACGAGCAGTACTTC
CDR3 protein: CASTDRGPHEQYF